This TCR beta chain was recovered during a study of shared clonotypes between healthy human individuals. Every contributor of samples was a Caucasian grown-up residing in Nashville, Tennessee. Germline CDR1 reads KGHSH; CDR2 reads LQKENI. The CDR3 consists of 15 residues. The V gene lost 2 bases and the J gene lost 4 bases, with 14 bases spanning the gap. In the sorted-subset replicate PCRs, 150 to 250 ng DNA, 25,000 to 30,000 T cell genomes, was used. Method: immunoSEQ multiplex PCR; TCRdb's copy keeps in-frame clones and lacks some. The table shows about 1.5 million clones, with roughly 96% occurring only once. General study findings and limits: Few donors limited the genetic and exposure-history diversity represented. Memory subsets had estimated richness that was generally smaller than that of naive subsets.

A word on this clone: Its antigen is still unknown.

This clonotype was obtained from a man aged 25 to 40 in good health. Sequencing was performed on naive CD4+ T cells sorted from blood. This sample's subset: CD45RA+ positively selected. The chain has TRBV18 and TRBJ2-5; D is perhaps TRBD1 (6 bases). The CDR3 DNA follows: TGTGCCAGCTCACCAGGGGGCCAAGGCCTAGAGACCCAGTACTTC. As protein: CASSPGGQGLETQYF.